This T cell receptor beta chain originates from a study of cytotoxic CD8 clonotypes in ibrutinib-treated CLL (dated by TCRdb to the early 2020s). Describing the broader study: In this cohort, over 14 patients were treatment-naive and more than 9 were relapsed/refractory, while some 18 had unmutated IGHV. Every sample from remission and from progressive disease was obtained while the patients were still on ibrutinib. Of the 90 or so participants in the trial, about 25 had longitudinal samples available. Response samples were taken after a median of 12 months on treatment, ranging from about 6 to 40 months. Responses were partial in 25 or so patients and complete in 2; after median approximately 69 months follow-up, about 14 stayed in remission and 12 progressed. On average, each sample had roughly 230,000 productive templates and approximately 85,000 productive rearrangements. Cryopreserved peripheral blood mononuclear cells were obtained prior to treatment, at the time of response, and at either disease progression or sustained remission.

Worth noting for this clone: Its specific antigen is unknown. The input lacks base qualities; no much larger clone sits a single base away.

The study at large found these results: Baseline clonality was found to be higher than that of age-matched healthy donors and was strongly correlated with circulating CD8+ T-cell counts. Sustained-remission and progressing patients did not have matched sampling times, and lymph node repertoires were not examined. Public clonotypes were found to be uncommon and were observed to contract or remain stable during treatment; the increase in clonality was shown to reflect expansion of private clonotypes at ibrutinib response. An increase in clonality was observed at ibrutinib response, with clonality remaining stable during sustained remission and falling back toward baseline at progression.

Inclusive of the bounding cysteine and phenylalanine, the CDR3 is 13 residues long. Kept here is only the CDR3 DNA, which spans 39 bases and is read in frame from base 1. Trimming removed 3 bases from V and 2 bases from J, leaving 7 bases between the germline ends. Looking up the germline V gene yields CDR1 SGHNT and CDR2 YENEEA. On a MiSeq, deep resolution sequencing aimed for a depth between 1 in 1 million and 1 in 200,000 T cells, with each clonotype covered approximately 10x on average. The immunoSEQ hsTCRB Kit was used to generate TCR beta libraries. As for how the authors treated the data: The data were analyzed with ImmunoSEQ Analyzer and ImmunoSEQ Data Assistant, and V, D and J gene assignments followed IMGT definitions. Clonality, which ranges from 0 to 1, was calculated as one minus the normalized Shannon entropy of productive rearrangement frequencies. Only overrepresented clonotypes making up at least 0.05% of each patient's repertoire were included in the public clonotype analysis. About twelve repertoires from age-matched healthy donors, obtained from immuneACCESS, served as clonality controls. TCRdb obtained this table from immuneACCESS and retained in-frame rearrangements with V and J assigned. These tables miss some clones; where compared with another copy, unresolved V genes account for less than half of the shortfall, and the remainder is unexplained. V, J and clone size were drawn from that table, and D and trimming were deduced from the DNA. The sample has 160,000 or so clones on record, 88% of them singletons. The biggest ten clones account for roughly 3% of the sample.

Per the publication, the time point label means: progressive disease on ibrutinib. For TCR beta library preparation, 1.5 to 2 micrograms of genomic DNA were extracted from the cryopreserved PBMCs. Longitudinal blood samples from CLL patients receiving ibrutinib monotherapy were subjected to high-throughput TCR beta sequencing. Patients were enrolled in a phase 2 open-label single-center ibrutinib monotherapy trial. The clonotype originates from a human donor with chronic lymphocytic leukemia. The sequences come from PBMCs, collected at disease progression, from a patient treated with ibrutinib. The chain employs TRBV11-3 and TRBJ1-1; the D gene assignment is ambiguous. In nucleotides, the sequence is TGTGCCAGCAGCTTTCTCAAAAACACTGAAGCTTTCTTT. Translated, this is CASSFLKNTEAFF. With all but the CDR3 taken from the reference TRBV11-3 and TRBJ1-1 genes, the full variable domain is: EAGVVQSPRYKIIEKKQPVAFWCNPISGHNTLYWYLQNLGQGPELLIRYENEEAVDDSQLPKDRFSAERLKGVDSTLKIQPAELGDSAVYLCASSFLKNTEAFFGQGTRLTVV.